A selection of T cell receptor beta chains follows, all from one sample in a study of PD-1 blockade in classical Hodgkin lymphoma. Generated by immunoSEQ multiplex PCR, the TCRdb table keeps only in-frame clones and is missing some. The sample yields about 17,000 clones, 82% seen once. The source material was peripheral blood mononuclear cells (PBMCs), sampled before the second cycle of nivolumab. These receptors all stem from a human donor with classical Hodgkin lymphoma. CDR3s include the opening cysteine and the closing phenylalanine or tryptophan. D genes are given only for firm matches. Not every row has a clone size; where given, it reads once, few, many or a size class.

V,D,J,size,length,CDR3,DNA
TRBV5-8,TRBD1,TRBJ1-5,-,15,CASSFGTGVFQPQHF,TGTGCCAGCAGCTTCGGGACAGGGGTATTTCAGCCCCAGCATTTT
TRBV29-1,TRBD2,TRBJ2-3,-,14,CSVRTSSSADTQYF,TGCAGCGTAAGGACTAGCTCTTCCGCAGATACGCAGTATTTT
TRBV11-2,-,TRBJ2-1,-,15,CASSPAAGFYNEQFF,TGTGCCAGCAGCCCAGCCGCTGGCTTCTACAATGAGCAGTTCTTC
TRBV19,-,TRBJ1-3,-,17,CASSDWGNALSGNTIYF,TGTGCCAGTAGTGATTGGGGAAATGCCCTGTCTGGAAACACCATATATTTT
TRBV5-1,-,TRBJ2-5,-,13,CASSREFGETQYF,TGCGCCAGCAGCCGTGAATTCGGGGAGACCCAGTACTTC
TRBV10-3,-,TRBJ1-2,-,15,CVTSETQNANYGYTF,TGTGTCACCTCGGAGACACAGAACGCTAACTATGGCTACACCTTC
TRBV2,-,TRBJ2-7,-,14,CASSEVRGAGEQYF,TGTGCCAGCAGTGAAGTCAGGGGGGCAGGTGAGCAGTACTTC
TRBV7-9,TRBD1,TRBJ2-7,-,14,CASSLVGTGSEQYF,TGTGCCAGCAGCTTAGTAGGGACAGGGTCCGAGCAGTACTTC
TRBV2,-,TRBJ2-7,-,13,CASSQGPDGEQYF,TGTGCCAGCAGTCAGGGACCAGATGGCGAGCAGTACTTC
TRBV5-1,-,TRBJ1-2,-,14,CASSLKQGSYGYTF,TGCGCCAGCAGCTTGAAACAGGGAAGCTATGGCTACACCTTC
TRBV30,TRBD1,TRBJ1-1,-,13,CAWTLGTGAEAFF,TGTGCCTGGACCTTGGGGACAGGGGCTGAAGCTTTCTTT
TRBV4-3,-,TRBJ1-3,-,15,CASSQDPAAGNTIYF,TGCGCCAGCAGCCAAGACCCCGCGGCTGGAAACACCATATATTTT
TRBV9,-,TRBJ2-1,-,12,CASSDTGYEQFF,TGTGCCAGCAGTGATACAGGGTATGAGCAGTTCTTC
TRBV7-9,TRBD2,TRBJ2-7,-,15,CASSYGLAGAYEQYF,TGTGCCAGCAGCTATGGACTAGCGGGGGCCTACGAGCAGTACTTC
TRBV27,-,TRBJ1-4,-,15,CASSLWGAANEKLFF,TGTGCCAGCAGTTTATGGGGGGCGGCTAATGAAAAACTGTTTTTT
TRBV15,-,TRBJ2-5,-,14,CATSREGGAETQYF,TGTGCCACCAGCAGAGAGGGGGGGGCAGAGACCCAGTACTTC
TRBV6-1,-,TRBJ2-1,-,16,CASSERPTASSCEQFF,TGTGCCAGCAGTGAACGACCGACAGCGTCCTCCTGTGAGCAGTTCTTC
TRBV7-9,TRBD1,TRBJ2-7,-,15,CASSPQGQGSYEQYF,TGTGCCAGCAGCCCCCAGGGACAGGGCTCCTACGAGCAGTACTTC
TRBV6-6,TRBD1,TRBJ1-1,-,13,CASSYDRDTEAFF,TGTGCCAGCAGTTACGACAGGGACACTGAAGCTTTCTTT
TRBV11-2,TRBD2,TRBJ2-7,-,15,CASSSLSGGAYEQYF,TGTGCCAGCAGCTCTCTTAGCGGGGGGGCCTACGAGCAGTACTTC
TRBV5-1,-,TRBJ2-3,-,13,CASREQSTDTQYF,TGCGCCAGCAGAGAACAGAGCACAGATACGCAGTATTTT
TRBV6-5,-,TRBJ2-5,-,15,CASSRGHAGGETQYF,TGTGCCAGCTCGCGGGGCCACGCTGGGGGAGAGACCCAGTACTTC
TRBV6-1,-,TRBJ1-1,-,15,CASGAGDYRNTEAFF,TGTGCCAGCGGGGCGGGAGACTACCGAAACACTGAAGCTTTCTTT
TRBV19,-,TRBJ1-5,-,14,CASSIDHHNQPQHF,TGTGCCAGTAGTATAGATCATCACAATCAGCCCCAGCATTTT
TRBV5-1,TRBD1,TRBJ2-5,-,17,CASSSLPGTGAGETQYF,TGCGCCAGCAGCTCCCTCCCCGGGACAGGGGCCGGAGAGACCCAGTACTTC
TRBV30,-,TRBJ1-1,-,13,CAWSFQRHTEAFF,TGTGCCTGGAGCTTTCAGAGACACACTGAAGCTTTCTTT
TRBV5-1,TRBD2,TRBJ2-7,-,14,CASSSTSGDIEQYF,TGCGCCAGCAGCTCCACTAGCGGGGATATCGAGCAGTACTTC
TRBV6-5,TRBD2,TRBJ2-3,-,14,CASRRGDPTDTQYF,TGTGCCAGCAGACGGGGGGATCCCACAGATACGCAGTATTTT
TRBV5-6,-,TRBJ1-6,-,14,CASSLVTSYSPLHF,TGTGCCAGCAGCTTGGTCACGAGCTATTCACCCCTCCACTTT
TRBV4-2,-,TRBJ2-7,-,15,CASSQEKLRPYEQYF,TGTGCCAGCAGCCAAGAAAAGCTCCGCCCCTACGAGCAGTACTTC
TRBV5-1,TRBD1,TRBJ1-1,-,15,CASGPDRGMNTEAFF,TGCGCCAGCGGACCCGACAGGGGGATGAACACTGAAGCTTTCTTT
TRBV9,-,TRBJ2-2,-,19,CASSVTPPRVRGNTGELFF,TGTGCCAGCAGCGTAACCCCCCCACGGGTCAGGGGAAACACCGGGGAGCTGTTTTTT
TRBV7-6,TRBD1,TRBJ1-5,-,16,CASSPLTGVSNQPQHF,TGTGCCAGCAGCCCCCTGACAGGGGTAAGCAATCAGCCCCAGCATTTT
TRBV6-4,TRBD2,TRBJ2-3,few,15,CASSVAGGGTDTQYF,TGTGCCAGCAGCGTAGCGGGGGGAGGCACAGATACGCAGTATTTT
TRBV7-3,TRBD1,TRBJ2-5,-,15,CASSTGTADQETQYF,TGTGCCAGCAGCACTGGGACAGCCGACCAAGAGACCCAGTACTTC
TRBV9,-,TRBJ2-2,-,12,CASSLNTGELFF,TGTGCCAGCAGCCTGAACACCGGGGAGCTGTTTTTT
TRBV7-6,-,TRBJ1-4,-,16,CASSLRGSGTDEKLFF,TGTGCCAGCAGCTTAAGAGGTAGCGGGACCGATGAAAAACTGTTTTTT
TRBV23-1,TRBD1,TRBJ2-7,-,14,CASSQAPDYRGEYF,TGCGCCAGCAGTCAAGCCCCGGATTACAGGGGTGAGTACTTC
TRBV15,-,TRBJ1-6,-,15,CATSKTSGFPSPLHF,TGTGCCACCAGCAAAACCTCAGGTTTCCCCTCACCCCTCCACTTT
TRBV6-1,-,TRBJ2-3,-,14,CASSVSSPTDTQYF,TGTGCCAGCAGTGTTAGCTCACCCACAGATACGCAGTATTTT
TRBV27,TRBD2,TRBJ2-2,-,12,CASTSGAGELFF,TGTGCCAGCACTAGCGGGGCCGGGGAGCTGTTTTTT
TRBV7-3,-,TRBJ1-3,-,16,CASSFRTFPSGNTIYF,TGTGCCAGCAGCTTCCGGACTTTCCCCTCTGGAAACACCATATATTTT
TRBV7-8,-,TRBJ2-3,few,13,CASSPRGPDTQYF,TGTGCCAGCAGTCCAAGGGGTCCAGATACGCAGTATTTT
TRBV11-2,-,TRBJ2-3,-,14,CASSLNPRGDTQYF,TGTGCCAGCAGCTTAAACCCAAGAGGGGATACGCAGTATTTT
TRBV6-6,TRBD1,TRBJ2-7,once,12,CASRGQGAEQYF,TGTGCCAGCAGGGGACAGGGGGCTGAGCAGTACTTC
TRBV2,TRBD2,TRBJ2-1,-,18,CASRDTTRRSGGAGEQFF,TGTGCCAGCAGGGACACCACCCGAAGGAGCGGGGGGGCGGGTGAGCAGTTCTTC
TRBV28,TRBD2,TRBJ2-1,large,19,CASSSPTSGFPKRDNEQFF,TGTGCCAGCAGTTCCCCAACTAGCGGGTTTCCTAAAAGGGACAATGAGCAGTTCTTC
TRBV9,TRBD1,TRBJ1-5,-,15,CASSVGQEPNQPQHF,TGTGCCAGCAGCGTGGGACAGGAGCCCAATCAGCCCCAGCATTTT
TRBV15,-,TRBJ1-3,-,15,CATSRDKVQGGTIYF,TGTGCCACCAGCAGAGATAAGGTTCAGGGCGGCACCATATATTTT
TRBV15,-,TRBJ1-6,few,20,CATSRDPQTSFGSYNSPLHF,TGTGCCACCAGCAGAGATCCCCAGACAAGCTTCGGCTCCTATAATTCACCCCTCCACTTT
TRBV9,-,TRBJ2-3,-,16,CASSVRLGQGADTQYF,TGTGCCAGCAGCGTAAGGCTGGGACAAGGAGCAGATACGCAGTATTTT
TRBV28,-,TRBJ2-7,-,17,CASSFTRAQPLTYEQYF,TGTGCCAGCAGTTTCACTAGGGCACAACCTTTAACCTACGAGCAGTACTTC
TRBV27,-,TRBJ2-5,few,12,CASSATPETQYF,TGTGCCAGCAGTGCGACCCCCGAGACCCAGTACTTC
TRBV10-3,-,TRBJ2-7,-,14,CAISDRAGGHEQYF,TGTGCCATCAGTGACAGGGCAGGGGGGCACGAGCAGTACTTC
TRBV7-8,-,TRBJ2-5,-,14,CASSLGGRGPTQYF,TGTGCCAGCAGCTTAGGGGGCCGAGGCCCGACCCAGTACTTC
TRBV27,-,TRBJ1-4,-,15,CASSFSPWGDEKLFF,TGTGCCAGCAGTTTCTCACCCTGGGGCGATGAAAAACTGTTTTTT
TRBV19,-,TRBJ2-7,-,13,CASKGYRAHEQYF,TGTGCCAGTAAGGGATACAGGGCCCACGAGCAGTACTTC
TRBV7-2,TRBD1,TRBJ1-1,-,14,CASRRQGRETEAFF,TGTGCCAGCAGACGACAGGGGAGGGAAACTGAAGCTTTCTTT